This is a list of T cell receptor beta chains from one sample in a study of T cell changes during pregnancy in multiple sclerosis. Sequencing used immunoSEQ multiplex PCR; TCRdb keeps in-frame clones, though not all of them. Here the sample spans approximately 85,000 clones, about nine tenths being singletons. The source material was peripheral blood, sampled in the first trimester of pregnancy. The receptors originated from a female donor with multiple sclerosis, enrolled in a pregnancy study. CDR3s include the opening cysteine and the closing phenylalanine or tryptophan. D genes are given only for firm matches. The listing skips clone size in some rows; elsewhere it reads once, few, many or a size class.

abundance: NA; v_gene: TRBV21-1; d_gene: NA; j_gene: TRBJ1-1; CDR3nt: TGTGCCAGCAGCCCGCGACAGGCTAACACTGAAGCTTTCTTT; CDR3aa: CASSPRQANTEAFF
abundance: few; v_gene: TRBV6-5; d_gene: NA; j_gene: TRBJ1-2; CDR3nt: TGTGCCAGCAGTTACTCTTCCGCGGAATTAGTAGGCTACACCTTC; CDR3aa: CASSYSSAELVGYTF
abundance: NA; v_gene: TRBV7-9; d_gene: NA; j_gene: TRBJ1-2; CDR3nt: TGTGCCAGCAGACCAGACTCGGACTATGGCTACACCTTC; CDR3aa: CASRPDSDYGYTF
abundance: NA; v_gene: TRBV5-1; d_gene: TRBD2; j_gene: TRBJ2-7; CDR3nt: TGCGCCAGCAGCTTTGTGGGGAGGGAGTACGAGCAGTACTTC; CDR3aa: CASSFVGREYEQYF
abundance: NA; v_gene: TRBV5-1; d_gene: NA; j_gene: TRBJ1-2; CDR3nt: TGCGCCAGCAGCTTGGGGGGGGACGGAGCTAACTATGGCTACACCTTC; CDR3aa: CASSLGGDGANYGYTF
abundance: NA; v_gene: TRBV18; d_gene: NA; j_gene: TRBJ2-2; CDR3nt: TGTGCCAGCTCACCATTGCCCCAGGGACAAGGATCTTCCGGGGAGCTGTTTTTT; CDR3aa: CASSPLPQGQGSSGELFF
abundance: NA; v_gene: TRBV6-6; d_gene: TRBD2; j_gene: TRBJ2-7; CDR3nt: TGTGCCAGCTCAGGGCTAGCGGGACCCTACGAGCAGTACTTC; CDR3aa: CASSGLAGPYEQYF
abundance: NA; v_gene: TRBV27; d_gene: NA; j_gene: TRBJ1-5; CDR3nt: TGTGCCAGCAGTTTAGTTCGGGGGGCTGGAGGCAATCAGCCCCAGCATTTT; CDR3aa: CASSLVRGAGGNQPQHF
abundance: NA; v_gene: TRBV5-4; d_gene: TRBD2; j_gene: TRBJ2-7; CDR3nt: TGTGCCAGCAGTCCTAGCGGGGGGAGGTCCTACGAGCAGTACTTC; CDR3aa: CASSPSGGRSYEQYF
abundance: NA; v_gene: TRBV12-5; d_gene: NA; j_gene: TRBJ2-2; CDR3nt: TGTGCTAGTGGTTTCGGGGGAGGGGAGCTGTTTTTT; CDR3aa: CASGFGGGELFF
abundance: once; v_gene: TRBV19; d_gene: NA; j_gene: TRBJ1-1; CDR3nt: TGTGCCAGTTTCTCAGGTGCCCCCATGAACACTGAAGCTTTCTTT; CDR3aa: CASFSGAPMNTEAFF
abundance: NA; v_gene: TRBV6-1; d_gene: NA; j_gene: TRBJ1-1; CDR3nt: TGTGCCAGCAGTGTCGGGTACATGAACACTGAAGCTTTCTTT; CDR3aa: CASSVGYMNTEAFF
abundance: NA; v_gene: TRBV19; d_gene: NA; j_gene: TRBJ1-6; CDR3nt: TGTGCCAGTAGTCCTACTCAGAGGAGCTCCTATAATTCACCCCTCCACTTT; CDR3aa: CASSPTQRSSYNSPLHF
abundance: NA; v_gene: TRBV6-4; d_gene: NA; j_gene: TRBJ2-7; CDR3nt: TGTGCCAGCAGCTCGACCGCGGGCTACGAGCAGTACTTC; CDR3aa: CASSSTAGYEQYF
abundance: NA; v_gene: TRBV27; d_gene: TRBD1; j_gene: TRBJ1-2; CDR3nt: TGTGCCAGCAGCCCACGGGGGACAGGGGTTTTTCACTATGGCTACACCTTC; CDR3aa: CASSPRGTGVFHYGYTF
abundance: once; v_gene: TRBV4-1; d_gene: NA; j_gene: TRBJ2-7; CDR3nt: TGCGCCAGCAGCCGAATACAGTTACCCTCCTACGAGCAGTACTTC; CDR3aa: CASSRIQLPSYEQYF
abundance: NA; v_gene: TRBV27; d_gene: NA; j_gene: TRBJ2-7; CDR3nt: TGTGCCAGCAGTTTAGCAGGGTCGGCCTACGAGCAGTACTTC; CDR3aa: CASSLAGSAYEQYF
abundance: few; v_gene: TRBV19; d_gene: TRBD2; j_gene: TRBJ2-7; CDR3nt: TGTGCCAGTAGTACCGCGGGGGGGTCCGAGCAGTACTTC; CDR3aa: CASSTAGGSEQYF